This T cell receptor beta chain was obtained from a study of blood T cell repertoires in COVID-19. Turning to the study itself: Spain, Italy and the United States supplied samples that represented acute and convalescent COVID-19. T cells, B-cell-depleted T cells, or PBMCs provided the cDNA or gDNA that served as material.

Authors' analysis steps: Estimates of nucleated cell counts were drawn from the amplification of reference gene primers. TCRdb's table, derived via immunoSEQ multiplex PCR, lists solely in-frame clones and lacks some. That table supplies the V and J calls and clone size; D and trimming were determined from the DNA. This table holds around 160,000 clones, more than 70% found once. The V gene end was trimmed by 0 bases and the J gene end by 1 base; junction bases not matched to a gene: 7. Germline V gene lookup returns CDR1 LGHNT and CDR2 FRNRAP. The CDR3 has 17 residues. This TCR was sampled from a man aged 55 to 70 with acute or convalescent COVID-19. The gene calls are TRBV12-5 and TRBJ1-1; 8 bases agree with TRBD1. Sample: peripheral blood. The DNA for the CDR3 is TGTGCTAGTGGTTTGGTATTCCAAGGGACAGGGAACACTGAAGCTTTCTTT. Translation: CASGLVFQGTGNTEAFF.